A selection of T cell receptor beta chains follows, all from one sample in a study of Ad26.COV2.S vaccination and SARS-CoV-2 variants. TCRdb keeps only in-frame clones here, not all; method: immunoSEQ multiplex PCR. The data show a few hundred thousand clones, roughly 85% seen once. The specimen comprised peripheral blood, sampled in a trial of Ad26.COV2.S vaccine versus placebo. These TCRs come from a person between 18 and 65 years old who received the Ad26.COV2.S COVID-19 vaccine or a placebo. Both conserved end residues are part of each CDR3. The order of the fields is J gene, V gene, D gene, clone size, CDR3 protein, CDR3 DNA. The D gene is left open where the match is weak. For some rows the clone size is stated as once, few or many, or as a class when expanded; others skip it.

TRBJ2-4	TRBV7-6	TRBD1	NA	CASSPGQGLAKNIQYF	TGTGCCAGCAGCCCCGGACAGGGGCTAGCCAAAAACATTCAGTACTTC
TRBJ1-3	TRBV5-1	NA	NA	CASSWGAGTPGNTIYF	TGCGCCAGCAGCTGGGGGGCTGGGACACCTGGAAACACCATATATTTT
TRBJ2-3	TRBV18	NA	NA	CASSSARTGDTQYF	TGTGCCAGCTCATCGGCTCGTACTGGGGATACGCAGTATTTT
TRBJ1-5	TRBV6-2/TRBV6-3	NA	NA	CASSYLQAQPQHF	TGTGCCAGCAGTTACCTTCAGGCTCAGCCCCAGCATTTT
TRBJ1-1	TRBV5-5	TRBD1	NA	CASSWGQGARTEAFF	TGTGCCAGCAGCTGGGGACAGGGGGCGCGCACTGAAGCTTTCTTT
TRBJ1-2	TRBV29-1	NA	NA	CSVVFRGGYTF	TGCAGCGTTGTTTTTAGGGGTGGCTACACCTTC
TRBJ1-4	TRBV19	NA	NA	CASSMGQGFEKLFF	TGTGCCAGTAGTATGGGGCAGGGTTTTGAAAAACTGTTTTTT
TRBJ2-5	TRBV28	TRBD2	NA	CASKNGGAEQETQYF	TGTGCCAGCAAAAACGGGGGGGCCGAACAAGAGACCCAGTACTTC
TRBJ1-1	TRBV30	NA	NA	CAWDRNTEAFF	TGTGCCTGGGACAGGAACACTGAAGCTTTCTTT
TRBJ2-1	TRBV3-1/TRBV3-2	NA	once	CASGLRGSHNEQFF	TGTGCCAGCGGATTACGGGGGTCGCACAATGAGCAGTTCTTC
TRBJ1-2	TRBV12-3/TRBV12-4	NA	NA	CASRQQGGYGYTF	TGTGCCAGCAGGCAACAGGGAGGCTATGGCTACACCTTC
TRBJ2-5	TRBV7-3	NA	NA	CASSPGLQETQYF	TGTGCCAGCAGCCCAGGGCTCCAAGAGACCCAGTACTTC
TRBJ1-2	TRBV14	NA	once	CASSQDRGRIYGYTF	TGTGCCAGCAGCCAAGATCGTGGGAGGATATATGGCTACACCTTC
TRBJ2-1	TRBV2	NA	NA	CASGSSFSYNEQFF	TGTGCCAGCGGGAGTTCTTTCTCCTACAATGAGCAGTTCTTC
TRBJ1-2	TRBV25-1	NA	NA	CASSGGGNYGYTF	TGTGCCAGCAGCGGGGGCGGTAACTATGGCTACACCTTC
TRBJ2-7	TRBV5-5	TRBD2	NA	CASSLVQGGEQYF	TGTGCCAGCAGCTTGGTCCAGGGAGGGGAACAGTACTTC
TRBJ1-1	TRBV19	NA	NA	CASRGGHRNTEAFF	TGTGCCAGTAGGGGGGGACACAGGAACACTGAAGCTTTCTTT
TRBJ2-1	TRBV30	NA	NA	CASPARNYNEQFF	TGTGCCTCCCCAGCTAGAAACTACAATGAGCAGTTCTTC
TRBJ2-1	TRBV24-1	NA	NA	CATSDSSGFEQFF	TGTGCCACCAGTGATTCCTCAGGGTTTGAGCAGTTCTTC
TRBJ2-7	TRBV12-5	NA	NA	CASGLVLRALSYEQYF	TGTGCTAGTGGTTTGGTACTTAGGGCGTTAAGCTACGAGCAGTACTTC
TRBJ2-1	TRBV2	NA	NA	CASHRRSYNEQFF	TGTGCCAGCCACCGACGCTCCTACAATGAGCAGTTCTTC
TRBJ2-5	TRBV20-1	NA	NA	CSARQIETQYF	TGCAGTGCTAGACAGATAGAGACCCAGTACTTC
TRBJ2-5	TRBV2	NA	NA	CASRWREETQYF	TGTGCCAGCAGGTGGAGGGAGGAGACCCAGTACTTC
TRBJ1-4	TRBV19	NA	NA	CASSMAGGAEKLFF	TGTGCCAGTAGTATGGCTGGGGGAGCTGAAAAACTGTTTTTT
TRBJ1-4	TRBV5-6	TRBD1	NA	CASSLWDRVTNEKLFF	TGTGCCAGCAGCTTGTGGGACAGGGTCACTAATGAAAAACTGTTTTTT
TRBJ2-1	TRBV13	NA	many	CASSSKSRDSPIPDEQFF	TGTGCCAGCAGCTCAAAGAGTCGGGACTCCCCAATTCCGGATGAGCAGTTCTTC
TRBJ2-7	TRBV18	NA	NA	CASSFNPGTSSYEQYF	TGTGCCAGCTCATTCAATCCGGGGACCAGCTCCTACGAGCAGTACTTC
TRBJ1-1	TRBV4-1	NA	NA	CASSGTPNTEAFF	TGCGCCAGCAGCGGGACACCGAACACTGAAGCTTTCTTT
TRBJ2-3	TRBV30	NA	NA	CAATSAGQVVDTQYF	TGTGCCGCAACTTCTGCCGGGCAAGTGGTAGATACGCAGTATTTT
TRBJ2-7	TRBV21-1	NA	once	CASSIYQVGQGRSEQYF	TGTGCTAGCAGCATCTATCAGGTAGGACAGGGTCGGTCCGAGCAGTACTTC
TRBJ2-2	TRBV6-2/TRBV6-3	TRBD2	NA	CASSRYRPGLRNTGELFF	TGTGCCAGCAGCCGCTACCGGCCGGGACTACGGAACACCGGGGAGCTGTTTTTT
TRBJ2-1	TRBV5-8	NA	NA	CASSLYPSSYNEQFF	TGTGCCAGCAGCTTGTACCCGAGCTCCTACAATGAGCAGTTCTTC
TRBJ1-2	TRBV29-1	NA	once	CSVAHGYTF	TGCAGCGTTGCTCATGGCTACACCTTC
TRBJ2-3	TRBV10-3	TRBD1	NA	CAIRDRGTDTQYF	TGTGCCATCAGGGACAGGGGCACAGATACGCAGTATTTT
TRBJ1-6	TRBV30	TRBD1	NA	CAWSAGQENSPLHF	TGTGCCTGGAGTGCGGGACAGGAGAATTCACCCCTCCACTTT
TRBJ2-7	TRBV5-4	NA	NA	CASSLPDRGFDEQYF	TGTGCCAGCAGCTTACCGGACAGAGGGTTTGACGAGCAGTACTTC
TRBJ2-7	TRBV7-8	TRBD1	NA	CASRDVTGSRYEQYF	TGTGCCAGCAGGGACGTGACAGGGTCGCGGTACGAGCAGTACTTC
TRBJ2-5	TRBV6-5	NA	NA	CASSYSNQGQTQYF	TGTGCCAGCAGTTACTCGAACCAGGGCCAGACCCAGTACTTC
TRBJ2-1	TRBV7-3	NA	NA	CASSLKLLGSDNEQFF	TGTGCCAGCAGCTTAAAGCTCCTCGGGAGTGACAATGAGCAGTTCTTC
TRBJ2-5	TRBV7-2	NA	NA	CASSLELTQYF	TGTGCCAGCAGCTTAGAGCTGACCCAGTACTTC
TRBJ1-2	TRBV18	NA	NA	CASSAQGYGYTF	TGTGCCAGCTCAGCCCAGGGCTATGGCTACACCTTC
TRBJ1-1	TRBV18	NA	NA	CASSPKEKNTEAFF	TGTGCCAGCTCACCAAAAGAAAAGAACACTGAAGCTTTCTTT
TRBJ1-1	TRBV7-9	TRBD1	NA	CASSKTQGLNTEAFF	TGTGCCAGCAGCAAGACACAGGGGCTGAACACTGAAGCTTTCTTT
TRBJ2-5	TRBV18	NA	NA	CASSPLQERETQYF	TGTGCCAGCTCACCTCTCCAGGAGCGAGAGACCCAGTACTTC
TRBJ1-5	TRBV7-8	NA	NA	CASSPLGRGGNQPQHF	TGTGCCAGCAGCCCCCTGGGACGGGGTGGCAATCAGCCCCAGCATTTT